This T cell receptor (beta chain) was profiled in a study of blood T cell repertoires in COVID-19. Study overall: Researchers got acute and convalescent COVID-19 samples from the United States, Italy and Spain.

The CDR3 has 15 amino acids. V was shortened by 4 bases and J by 0 bases, with 12 bases between the two germline ends. Germline assignment: CDR1 SGHNT and CDR2 YYREEE (reference sequence). Individuals aged about 18 to 90 years were recruited from 24 US areas. Participants' own reports of clinical history determined their cohort assignment. In the original workflow: Counts of nucleated cells, estimated from reference gene primer amplification, were obtained. Clones were sequenced by immunoSEQ multiplex PCR, and TCRdb holds only the in-frame ones, with some missing. V, J and clone size derive from that table, while D and trimming were established from the DNA sequence. The sample lists around 170,000 clones, about 80% occurring once.

The source is a man aged 45-65 years who had recovered from COVID-19. This chain joins TRBV5-4 and TRBJ2-3; D is unclear. Sequencing was done on a sample of PBMCs or T cells enriched from blood (not recorded which). In nucleotides, the CDR3 is TGTGCCAGCAGCATGGCTGCGTTGAGCACAGATACGCAGTATTTT. Translation: CASSMAALSTDTQYF.